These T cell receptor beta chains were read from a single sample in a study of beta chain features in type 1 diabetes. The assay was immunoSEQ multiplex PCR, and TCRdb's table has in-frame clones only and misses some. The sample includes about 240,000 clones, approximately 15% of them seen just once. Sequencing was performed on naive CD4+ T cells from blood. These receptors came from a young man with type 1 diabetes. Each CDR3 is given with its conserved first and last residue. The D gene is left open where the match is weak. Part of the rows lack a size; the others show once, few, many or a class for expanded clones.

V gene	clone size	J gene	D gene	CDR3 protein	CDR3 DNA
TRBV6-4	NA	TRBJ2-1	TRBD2	CASSDWLAGVNEQFF	TGTGCCAGCAGTGACTGGCTAGCGGGGGTCAATGAGCAGTTCTTC
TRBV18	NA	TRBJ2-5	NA	CASSPRHSTGETQYF	TGTGCCAGCTCACCACGGCACAGCACAGGAGAGACCCAGTACTTC
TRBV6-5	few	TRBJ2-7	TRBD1	CASSYSRQGSNEQYF	TGTGCCAGCAGTTACTCGAGACAGGGAAGCAACGAGCAGTACTTC
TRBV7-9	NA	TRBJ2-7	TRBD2	CASSPSGGFSYEQYF	TGTGCCAGCAGTCCTAGCGGGGGATTCTCCTACGAGCAGTACTTC
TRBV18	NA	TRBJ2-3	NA	CASSPQDTQYF	TGTGCCAGCTCACCCCAAGATACGCAGTATTTT
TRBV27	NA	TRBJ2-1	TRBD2	CASSYWGVAGDEQFF	TGTGCCAGCAGTTACTGGGGGGTCGCGGGGGATGAGCAGTTCTTC
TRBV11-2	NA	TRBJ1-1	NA	CASRGRQGEGNTEAFF	TGTGCCAGCAGGGGAAGACAAGGGGAGGGGAACACTGAAGCTTTCTTT
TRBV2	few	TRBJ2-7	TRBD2	CASSPRLAGDFEQYF	TGTGCCAGCAGTCCCCGACTAGCGGGAGACTTCGAGCAGTACTTC
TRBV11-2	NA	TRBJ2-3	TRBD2	CASSPSAGVTDTQYF	TGTGCCAGCAGCCCTTCAGCGGGAGTAACAGATACGCAGTATTTT
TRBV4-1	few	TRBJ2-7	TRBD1	CASSQEGTGAYEQYF	TGCGCCAGCAGCCAAGAGGGGACAGGGGCCTACGAGCAGTACTTC
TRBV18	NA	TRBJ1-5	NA	CASSPLQSNQPQHF	TGTGCCAGCTCACCACTACAGAGCAATCAGCCCCAGCATTTT
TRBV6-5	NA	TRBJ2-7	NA	CASSSTYEQYF	TGTGCCAGCAGTTCCACCTACGAGCAGTACTTC
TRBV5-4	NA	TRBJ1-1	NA	CASSKTVNTEAFF	TGTGCCAGCAGCAAGACAGTGAACACTGAAGCTTTCTTT
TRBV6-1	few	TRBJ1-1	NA	CASSAGFQGHTEAFF	TGTGCCAGCAGTGCCGGATTTCAGGGGCACACTGAAGCTTTCTTT
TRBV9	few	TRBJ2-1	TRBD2	CASSVGLAGGYDEQFF	TGTGCCAGCAGCGTAGGACTAGCGGGGGGGTACGATGAGCAGTTCTTC
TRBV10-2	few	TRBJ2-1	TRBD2	CASRLAGTRQFF	TGCGCCAGCAGACTAGCGGGGACACGACAGTTCTTC
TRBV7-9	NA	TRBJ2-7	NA	CASSHGTGTLEQYF	TGTGCCAGCAGCCACGGGACGGGGACTTTGGAGCAGTACTTC
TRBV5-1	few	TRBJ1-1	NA	CASSLVVGDTEAFF	TGCGCCAGCAGCTTGGTGGTCGGGGATACTGAAGCTTTCTTT
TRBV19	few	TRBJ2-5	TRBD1	CASSTRPSTGRRETQYF	TGTGCCAGTAGTACCCGCCCATCGACAGGGCGAAGGGAGACCCAGTACTTC
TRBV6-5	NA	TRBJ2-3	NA	CASSYFPGDTDTQYF	TGTGCCAGCAGTTACTTTCCGGGAGACACAGATACGCAGTATTTT
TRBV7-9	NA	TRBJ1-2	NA	CASSNQGDGYTF	TGTGCCAGCAGCAACCAGGGTGACGGCTACACCTTC
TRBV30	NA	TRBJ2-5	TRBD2	CAWSEGLAGSRETQYF	TGTGCCTGGAGTGAGGGGCTAGCGGGAAGCCGAGAGACCCAGTACTTC
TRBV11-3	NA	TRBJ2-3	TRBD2	CASMGEGQGRTDTQYF	TGTGCCAGCATGGGGGAGGGCCAGGGCCGCACAGATACGCAGTATTTT
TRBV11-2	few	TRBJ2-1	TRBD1	CASSPLDREQFF	TGTGCCAGCAGCCCCCTGGACAGGGAGCAGTTCTTC
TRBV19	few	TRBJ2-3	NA	CASSMDRGADTQYF	TGTGCCAGTAGTATGGATAGGGGCGCAGATACGCAGTATTTT
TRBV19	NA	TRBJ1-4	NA	CASATVINEKLFF	TGTGCCAGCGCGACAGTCATCAATGAAAAACTGTTTTTT
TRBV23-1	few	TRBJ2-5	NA	CASSQSPGFHGDGQYF	TGCGCCAGCAGTCAATCGCCCGGGTTCCACGGAGATGGCCAGTACTTC
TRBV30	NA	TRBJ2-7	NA	CAWSPRYEQYF	TGTGCCTGGAGTCCCCGGTACGAGCAGTACTTC
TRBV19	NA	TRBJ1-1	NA	CASSPGLMNTEAFF	TGTGCCAGTAGTCCAGGACTGATGAACACTGAAGCTTTCTTT
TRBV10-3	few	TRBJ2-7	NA	CAISEEISGVKEQYF	TGTGCCATCAGTGAGGAGATTAGCGGAGTGAAGGAGCAGTACTTC
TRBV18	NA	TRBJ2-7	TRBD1	CASSINDRATSYEQYF	TGTGCCAGCTCAATTAATGACAGGGCGACTTCCTACGAGCAGTACTTC
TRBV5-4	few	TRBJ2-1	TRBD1	CASSLGLALGQGDNEQFF	TGTGCCAGCAGCTTGGGTCTAGCGCTGGGACAGGGGGACAATGAGCAGTTCTTC
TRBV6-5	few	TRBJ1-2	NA	CATGAGENYGYTF	TGTGCCACGGGGGCGGGGGAAAACTATGGCTACACCTTC
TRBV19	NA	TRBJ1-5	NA	CATTDLGQQNQPQHF	TGTGCCACAACGGACCTTGGACAGCAGAATCAGCCCCAGCATTTT
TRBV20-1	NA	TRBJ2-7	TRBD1	CSAQGADEQYF	TGCAGTGCTCAGGGGGCAGACGAGCAGTACTTC
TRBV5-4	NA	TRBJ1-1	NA	CASSLQRNTEAFF	TGTGCCAGCAGTCTCCAGCGGAACACTGAAGCTTTCTTT
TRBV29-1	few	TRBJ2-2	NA	CSVLFTGELFF	TGCAGCGTTTTATTCACCGGGGAGCTGTTTTTT
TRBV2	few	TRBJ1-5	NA	CASSEWGPRNQPQHF	TGTGCCAGCAGTGAATGGGGGCCACGCAATCAGCCCCAGCATTTT
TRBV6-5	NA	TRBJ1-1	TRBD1	CASIHTGGEAFF	TGTGCCAGCATTCATACAGGGGGTGAAGCTTTCTTT
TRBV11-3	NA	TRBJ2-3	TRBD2	CASSPRTSGGADTQYF	TGTGCCAGCAGCCCCCGGACTAGCGGGGGGGCAGATACGCAGTATTTT
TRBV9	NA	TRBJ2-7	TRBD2	CASSLEAGRAGSYEQYF	TGTGCCAGCAGCCTCGAGGCCGGGAGGGCCGGGTCCTACGAGCAGTACTTC
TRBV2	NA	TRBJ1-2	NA	CASSLGGINYGYTF	TGTGCCAGCAGTCTAGGAGGAATAAACTATGGCTACACCTTC
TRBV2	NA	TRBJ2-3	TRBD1	CASTYHQGAKYTDTQYF	TGTGCCAGCACCTATCACCAGGGGGCGAAATATACAGATACGCAGTATTTT
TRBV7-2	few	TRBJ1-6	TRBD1	CASSGRQGSNSPLHF	TGTGCCAGCAGCGGACGACAGGGCAGCAATTCACCCCTCCACTTT
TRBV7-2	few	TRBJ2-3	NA	CASINRDWPRDTQYF	TGTGCCAGCATCAATAGGGACTGGCCAAGAGATACGCAGTATTTT